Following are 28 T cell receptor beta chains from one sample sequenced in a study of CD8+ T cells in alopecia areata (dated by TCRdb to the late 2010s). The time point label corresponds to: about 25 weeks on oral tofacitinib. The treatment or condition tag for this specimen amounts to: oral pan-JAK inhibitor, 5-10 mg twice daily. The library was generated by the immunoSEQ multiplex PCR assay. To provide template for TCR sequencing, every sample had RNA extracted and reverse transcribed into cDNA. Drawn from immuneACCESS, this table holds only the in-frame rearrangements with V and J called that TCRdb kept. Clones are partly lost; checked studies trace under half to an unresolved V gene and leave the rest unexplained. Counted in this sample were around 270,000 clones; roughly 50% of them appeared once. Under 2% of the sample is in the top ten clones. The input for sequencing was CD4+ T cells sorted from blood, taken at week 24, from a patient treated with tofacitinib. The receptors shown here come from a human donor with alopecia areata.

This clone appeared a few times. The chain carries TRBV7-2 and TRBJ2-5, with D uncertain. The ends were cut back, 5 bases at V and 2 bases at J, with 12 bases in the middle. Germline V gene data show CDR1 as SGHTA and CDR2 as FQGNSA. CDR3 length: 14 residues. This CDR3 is CASSRTTKQETQYF. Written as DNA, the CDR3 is TGTGCCAGCAGCCGCACGACAAAGCAAGAGACCCAGTACTTC.

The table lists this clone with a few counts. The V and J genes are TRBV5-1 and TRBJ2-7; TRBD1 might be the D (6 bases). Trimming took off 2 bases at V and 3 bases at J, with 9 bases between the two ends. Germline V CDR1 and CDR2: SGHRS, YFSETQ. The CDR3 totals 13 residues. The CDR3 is CASSFQGSYEQYF. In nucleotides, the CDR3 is TGCGCCAGCAGCTTCCAGGGGAGCTACGAGCAGTACTTC.

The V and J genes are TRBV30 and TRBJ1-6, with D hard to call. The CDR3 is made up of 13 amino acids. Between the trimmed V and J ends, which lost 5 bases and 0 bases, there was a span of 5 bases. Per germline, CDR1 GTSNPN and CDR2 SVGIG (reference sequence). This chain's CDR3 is CAWGSSYNSPLHF. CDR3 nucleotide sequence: TGTGCCTGGGGAAGCTCCTATAATTCACCCCTCCACTTT.

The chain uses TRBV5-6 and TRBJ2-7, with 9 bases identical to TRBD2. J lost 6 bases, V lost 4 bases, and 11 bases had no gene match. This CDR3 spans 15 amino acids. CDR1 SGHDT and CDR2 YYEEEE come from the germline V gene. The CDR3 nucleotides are TGTGCCAGCAGCCCGGATCGGGGACTAGCTTCCGAGCAGTACTTC. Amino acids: CASSPDRGLASEQYF.

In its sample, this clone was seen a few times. CDR3 residues: CSVGQASSYEQYF. DNA of the CDR3: TGCAGCGTTGGACAGGCGAGCTCCTACGAGCAGTACTTC. The chain couples TRBV29-1 to TRBJ2-7; D possibly corresponds to TRBD1 (6 bases). Trimming stripped 4 bases from V and 0 bases from J, with 10 bases between. The CDR3 sequence is 13 residues long. From germline, CDR1 is SQVTM and CDR2 ANQGSEA.

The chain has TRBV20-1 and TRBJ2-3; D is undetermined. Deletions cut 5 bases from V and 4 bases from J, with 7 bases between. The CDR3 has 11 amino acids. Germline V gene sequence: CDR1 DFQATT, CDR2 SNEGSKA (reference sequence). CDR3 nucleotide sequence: TGCAGTGCTCCAAACCCAGATACGCAGTATTTT. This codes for CSAPNPDTQYF.

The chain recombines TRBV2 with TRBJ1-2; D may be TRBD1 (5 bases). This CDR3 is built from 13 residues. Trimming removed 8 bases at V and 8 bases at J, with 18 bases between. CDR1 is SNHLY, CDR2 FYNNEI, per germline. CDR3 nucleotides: TGTGCCAGCGGAAGGGACTCCTCGGTCGGCTACACCTTC. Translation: CASGRDSSVGYTF. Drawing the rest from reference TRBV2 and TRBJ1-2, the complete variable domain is EPEVTQTPSHQVTQMGQEVILRCVPISNHLYFYWYRQILGQKVEFLVSFYNNEISEKSEIFDDQFSVERPDGSNFTLKIRSTKLEDSAMYFCASGRDSSVGYTFGSGTRLTVV.

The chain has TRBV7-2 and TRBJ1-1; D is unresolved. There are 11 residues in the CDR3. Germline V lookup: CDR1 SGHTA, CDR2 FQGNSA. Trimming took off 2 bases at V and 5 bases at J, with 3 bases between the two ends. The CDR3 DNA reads TGTGCCAGCAGCTTAATTACTGAAGCTTTCTTT. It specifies CASSLITEAFF.

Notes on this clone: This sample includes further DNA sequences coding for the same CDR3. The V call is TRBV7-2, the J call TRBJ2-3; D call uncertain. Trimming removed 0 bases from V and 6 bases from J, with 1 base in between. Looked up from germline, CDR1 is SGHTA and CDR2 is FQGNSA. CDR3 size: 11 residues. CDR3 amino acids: CASSLADTQYF. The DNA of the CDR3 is TGTGCCAGCAGCTTAGCGGATACGCAGTATTTT.

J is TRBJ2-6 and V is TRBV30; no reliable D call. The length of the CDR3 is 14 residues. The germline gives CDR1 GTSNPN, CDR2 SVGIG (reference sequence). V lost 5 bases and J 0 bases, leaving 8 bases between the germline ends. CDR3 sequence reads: CAWEKASGANVLTF. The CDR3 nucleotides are TGTGCCTGGGAAAAAGCCTCTGGGGCCAACGTCCTGACTTTC.

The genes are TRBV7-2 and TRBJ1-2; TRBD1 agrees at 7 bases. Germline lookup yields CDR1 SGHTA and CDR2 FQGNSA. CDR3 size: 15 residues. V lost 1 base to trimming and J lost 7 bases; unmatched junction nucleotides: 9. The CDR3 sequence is CASSLESWTGGGYTF. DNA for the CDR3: TGTGCCAGCAGCTTAGAGTCGTGGACAGGAGGTGGCTACACCTTC.

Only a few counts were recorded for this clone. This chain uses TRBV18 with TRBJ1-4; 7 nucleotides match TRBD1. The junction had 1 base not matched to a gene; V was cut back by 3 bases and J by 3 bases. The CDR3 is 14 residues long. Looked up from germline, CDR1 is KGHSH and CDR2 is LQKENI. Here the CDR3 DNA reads TGTGCCAGCTCACCCCAGGGGGCTAATGAAAAACTGTTTTTT. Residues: CASSPQGANEKLFF.

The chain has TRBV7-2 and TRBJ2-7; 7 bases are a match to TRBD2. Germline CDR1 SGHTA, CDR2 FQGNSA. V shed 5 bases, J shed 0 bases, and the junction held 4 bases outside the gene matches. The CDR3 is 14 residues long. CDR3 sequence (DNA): TGTGCCAGCAGCCCCCGCGGGGGCTCCTACGAGCAGTACTTC. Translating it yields CASSPRGGSYEQYF.

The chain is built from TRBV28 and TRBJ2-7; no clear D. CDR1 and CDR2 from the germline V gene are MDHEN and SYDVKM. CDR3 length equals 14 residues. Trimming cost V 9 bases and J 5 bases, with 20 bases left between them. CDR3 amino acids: CASCIPGQSHEQYF. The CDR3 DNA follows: TGTGCCAGTTGCATACCGGGCCAAAGCCACGAGCAGTACTTC.

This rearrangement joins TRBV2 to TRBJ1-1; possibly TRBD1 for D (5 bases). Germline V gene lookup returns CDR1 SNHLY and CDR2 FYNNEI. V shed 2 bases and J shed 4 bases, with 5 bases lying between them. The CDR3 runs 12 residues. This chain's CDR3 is CASSEQGTEAFF. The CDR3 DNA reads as TGTGCCAGCAGTGAACAGGGCACTGAAGCTTTCTTT.

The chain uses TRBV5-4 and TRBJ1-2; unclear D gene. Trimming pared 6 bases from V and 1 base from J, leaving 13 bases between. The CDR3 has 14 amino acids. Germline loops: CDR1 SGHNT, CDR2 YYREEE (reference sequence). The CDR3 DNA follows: TGTGCCAGCACCCAAACGGGATATAACTATGGCTACACCTTC. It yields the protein CASTQTGYNYGYTF.

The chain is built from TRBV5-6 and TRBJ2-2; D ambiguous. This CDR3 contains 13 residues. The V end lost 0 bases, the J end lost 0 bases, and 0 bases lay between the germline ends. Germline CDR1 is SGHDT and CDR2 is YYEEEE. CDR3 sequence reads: CASSLANTGELFF. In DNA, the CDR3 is TGTGCCAGCAGCTTGGCGAACACCGGGGAGCTGTTTTTT. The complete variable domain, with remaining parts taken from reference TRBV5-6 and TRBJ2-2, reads DAGVTQSPTHLIKTRGQQVTLRCSPKSGHDTVSWYQQALGQGPQFIFQYYEEEERQRGNFPDRFSGHQFPNYSSELNVNALLLGDSALYLCASSLANTGELFFGEGSRLTVL.

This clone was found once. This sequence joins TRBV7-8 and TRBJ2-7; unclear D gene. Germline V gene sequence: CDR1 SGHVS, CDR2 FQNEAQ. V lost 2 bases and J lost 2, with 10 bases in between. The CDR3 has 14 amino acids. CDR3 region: CASSLIWTAYEQYF. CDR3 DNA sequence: TGTGCCAGCAGCTTAATCTGGACCGCCTACGAGCAGTACTTC.

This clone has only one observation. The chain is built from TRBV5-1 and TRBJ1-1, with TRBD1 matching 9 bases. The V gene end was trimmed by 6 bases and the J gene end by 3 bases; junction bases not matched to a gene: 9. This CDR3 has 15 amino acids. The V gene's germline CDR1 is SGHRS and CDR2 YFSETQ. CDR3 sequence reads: CASKELNRGHTEAFF. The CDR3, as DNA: TGCGCCAGCAAGGAGCTCAACAGGGGGCACACTGAAGCTTTCTTT.

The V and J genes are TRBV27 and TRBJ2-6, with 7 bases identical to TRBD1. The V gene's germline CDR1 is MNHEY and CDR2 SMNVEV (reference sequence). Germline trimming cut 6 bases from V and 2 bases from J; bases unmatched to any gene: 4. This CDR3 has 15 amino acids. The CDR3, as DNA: TGTGCCAGCAGCTCCCAGGGGGCTGGGGCCAACGTCCTGACTTTC. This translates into CASSSQGAGANVLTF.

Here the CDR3 reads CASSLARGGANQETQYF. CDR3 coding DNA: TGTGCCAGCAGCTTAGCGCGGGGGGGCGCGAACCAAGAGACCCAGTACTTC. The chain recombines TRBV7-2 with TRBJ2-5, with 9 positions matching TRBD2. Germline CDR1 reads SGHTA; CDR2 reads FQGNSA. Trimming at V came to 0 bases and at J to 0 bases, leaving 5 bases not matched to a gene. This CDR3 spans 17 amino acids.

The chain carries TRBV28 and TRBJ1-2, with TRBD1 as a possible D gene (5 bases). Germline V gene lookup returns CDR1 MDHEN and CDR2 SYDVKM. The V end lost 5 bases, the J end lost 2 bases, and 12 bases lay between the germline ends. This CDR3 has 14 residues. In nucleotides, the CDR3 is TGTGCCAGCAGTCCGCCGGGACGCAACTATGGCTACACCTTC. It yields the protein CASSPPGRNYGYTF.

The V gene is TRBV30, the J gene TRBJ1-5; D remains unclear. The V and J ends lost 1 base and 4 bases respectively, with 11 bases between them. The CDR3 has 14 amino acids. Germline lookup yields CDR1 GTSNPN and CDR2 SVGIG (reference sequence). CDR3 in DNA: TGTGCCTGGAGTGCCGGGAAACTAAATCAGCCCCAGCATTTT. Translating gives CAWSAGKLNQPQHF.

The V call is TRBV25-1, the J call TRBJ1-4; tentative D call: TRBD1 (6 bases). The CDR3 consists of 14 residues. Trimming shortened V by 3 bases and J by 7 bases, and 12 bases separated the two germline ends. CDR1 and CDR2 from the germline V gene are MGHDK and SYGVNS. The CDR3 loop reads CASSDYRDTEKLFF. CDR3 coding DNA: TGTGCCAGCAGTGATTACAGGGATACTGAAAAACTGTTTTTT.

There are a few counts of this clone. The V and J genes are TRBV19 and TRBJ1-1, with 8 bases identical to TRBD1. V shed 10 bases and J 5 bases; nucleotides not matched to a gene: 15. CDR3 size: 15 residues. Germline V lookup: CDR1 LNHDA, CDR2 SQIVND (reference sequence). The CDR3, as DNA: TGTGCCACAAGATCCCCTTCGACAGGGGAAACTGAAGCTTTCTTT. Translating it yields CATRSPSTGETEAFF.

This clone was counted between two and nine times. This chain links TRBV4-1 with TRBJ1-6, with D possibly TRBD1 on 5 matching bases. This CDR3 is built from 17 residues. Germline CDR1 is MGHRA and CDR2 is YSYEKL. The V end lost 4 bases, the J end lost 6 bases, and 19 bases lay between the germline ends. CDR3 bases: TGCGCCAGCAGCCGAACGGGACCCTACAACGGTAATTCACCCCTCCACTTT. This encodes CASSRTGPYNGNSPLHF.

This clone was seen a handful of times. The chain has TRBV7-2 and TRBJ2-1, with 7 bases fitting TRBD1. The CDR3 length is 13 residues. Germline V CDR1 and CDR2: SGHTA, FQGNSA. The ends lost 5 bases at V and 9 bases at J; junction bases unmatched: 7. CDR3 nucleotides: TGTGCCAGCAGCCCCGACAGGGTTGGTGAGCAGTTCTTC. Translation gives CASSPDRVGEQFF.

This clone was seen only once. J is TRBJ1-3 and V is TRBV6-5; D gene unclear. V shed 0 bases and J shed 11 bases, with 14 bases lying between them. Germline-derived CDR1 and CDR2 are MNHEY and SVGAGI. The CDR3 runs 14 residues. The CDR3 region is CASSYSFGEGPIYF. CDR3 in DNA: TGTGCCAGCAGTTACTCGTTCGGGGAAGGACCCATATATTTT.